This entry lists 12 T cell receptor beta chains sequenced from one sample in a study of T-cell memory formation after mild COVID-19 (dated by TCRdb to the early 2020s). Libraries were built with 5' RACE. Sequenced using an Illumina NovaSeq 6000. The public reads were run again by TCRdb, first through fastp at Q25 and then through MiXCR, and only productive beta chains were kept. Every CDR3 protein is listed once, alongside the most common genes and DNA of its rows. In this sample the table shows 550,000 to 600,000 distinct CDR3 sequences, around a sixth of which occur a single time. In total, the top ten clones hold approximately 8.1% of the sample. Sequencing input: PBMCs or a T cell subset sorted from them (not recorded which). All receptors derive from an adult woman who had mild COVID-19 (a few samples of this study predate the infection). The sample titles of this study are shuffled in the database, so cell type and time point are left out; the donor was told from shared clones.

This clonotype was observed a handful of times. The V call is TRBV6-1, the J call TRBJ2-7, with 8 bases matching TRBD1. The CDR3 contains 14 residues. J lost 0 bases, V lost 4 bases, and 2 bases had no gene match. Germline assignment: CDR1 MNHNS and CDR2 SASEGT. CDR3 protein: CASSARGLSYEQYF. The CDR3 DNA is TGTGCCAGCAGTGCCAGGGGGCTCTCCTACGAGCAGTACTTC.

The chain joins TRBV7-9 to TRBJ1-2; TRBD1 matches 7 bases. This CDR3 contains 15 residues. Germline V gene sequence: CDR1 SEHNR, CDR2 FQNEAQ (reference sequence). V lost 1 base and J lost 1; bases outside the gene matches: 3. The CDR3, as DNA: TGTGCCAGCAGCTTAGAGACAGGGATTAACTATGGCTACACCTTC. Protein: CASSLETGINYGYTF.

This CDR3 reads CSVDRGTALHF. The DNA for the CDR3 is TGCAGCGTGGACAGGGGTACAGCCCTCCACTTT. V and J are TRBV29-1 and TRBJ1-6, with 9 bases matching TRBD1. V shed 6 bases and J 14 bases; nucleotides not matched to a gene: 5. Germline assignment: CDR1 SQVTM and CDR2 ANQGSEA. CDR3 size: 11 residues. Based on the CDR3 plus reference TRBV29-1 and TRBJ1-6, the full variable domain is SAVISQKPSRDICQRGTSLTIQCQVDSQVTMMFWYRQQPGQSLTLIATANQGSEATYESGFVIDKFPISRPNLTFSTLTVSNMSPEDSSIYLCSVDRGTALHFGNGTRLTVT.

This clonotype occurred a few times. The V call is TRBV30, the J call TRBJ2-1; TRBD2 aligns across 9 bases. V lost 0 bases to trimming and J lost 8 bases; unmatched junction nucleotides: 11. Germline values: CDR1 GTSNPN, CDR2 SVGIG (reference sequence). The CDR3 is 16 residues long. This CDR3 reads CAWSVQVSGSAYEQFF. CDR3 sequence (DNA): TGTGCCTGGAGTGTACAGGTTAGCGGGAGTGCGTATGAGCAGTTCTTC.

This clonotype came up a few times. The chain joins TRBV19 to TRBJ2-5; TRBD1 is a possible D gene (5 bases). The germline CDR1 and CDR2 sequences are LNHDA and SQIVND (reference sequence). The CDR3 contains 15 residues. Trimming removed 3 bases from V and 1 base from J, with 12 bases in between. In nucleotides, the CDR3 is TGTGCCAGTAGTATCTCGGCAGGGCCCCAAGAGACCCAGTACTTC. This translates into CASSISAGPQETQYF.

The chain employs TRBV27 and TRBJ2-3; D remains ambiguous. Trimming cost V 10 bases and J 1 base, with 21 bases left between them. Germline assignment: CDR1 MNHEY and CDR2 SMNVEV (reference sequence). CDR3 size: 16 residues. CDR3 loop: CATIRSSLFGTDTQYF. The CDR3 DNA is TGTGCCACCATAAGGTCTTCCCTATTTGGCACAGATACGCAGTATTTT.

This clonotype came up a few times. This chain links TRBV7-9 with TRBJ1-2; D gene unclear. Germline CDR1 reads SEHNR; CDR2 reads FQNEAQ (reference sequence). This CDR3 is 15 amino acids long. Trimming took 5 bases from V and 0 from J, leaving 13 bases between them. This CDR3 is CASSHPTRPNYGYTF. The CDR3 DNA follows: TGTGCCAGCAGCCATCCGACACGGCCTAACTATGGCTACACCTTC.

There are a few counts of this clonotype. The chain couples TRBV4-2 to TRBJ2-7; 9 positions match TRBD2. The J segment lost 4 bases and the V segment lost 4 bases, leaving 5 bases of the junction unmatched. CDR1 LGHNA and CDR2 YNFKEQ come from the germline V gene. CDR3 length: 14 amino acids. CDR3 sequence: CASSPSGTPYEQYF. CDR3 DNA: TGTGCCAGCAGCCCTAGCGGGACCCCTTACGAGCAGTACTTC.

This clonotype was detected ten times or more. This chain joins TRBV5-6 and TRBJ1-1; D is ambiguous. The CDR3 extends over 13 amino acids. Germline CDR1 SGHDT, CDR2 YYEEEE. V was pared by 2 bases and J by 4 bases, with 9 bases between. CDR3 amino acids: CASSFRGGTEAFF. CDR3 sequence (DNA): TGTGCCAGCAGCTTTCGGGGAGGCACTGAAGCTTTCTTT.

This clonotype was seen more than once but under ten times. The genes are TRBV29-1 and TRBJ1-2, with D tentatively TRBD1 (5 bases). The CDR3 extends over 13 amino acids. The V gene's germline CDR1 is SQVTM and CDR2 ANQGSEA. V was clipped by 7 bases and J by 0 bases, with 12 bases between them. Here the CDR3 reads CSGSDRSNYGYTF. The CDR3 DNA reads TGCAGCGGGTCAGACAGATCTAACTATGGCTACACCTTC.

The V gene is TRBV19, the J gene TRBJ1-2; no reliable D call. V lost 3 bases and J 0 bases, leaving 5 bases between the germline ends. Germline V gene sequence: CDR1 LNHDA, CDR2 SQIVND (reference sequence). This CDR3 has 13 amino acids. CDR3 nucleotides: TGTGCCAGTAGTATTGCGGCTAACTATGGCTACACCTTC. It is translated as CASSIAANYGYTF. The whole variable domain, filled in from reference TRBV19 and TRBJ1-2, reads DGGITQSPKYLFRKEGQNVTLSCEQNLNHDAMYWYRQDPGQGLRLIYYSQIVNDFQKGDIAEGYSVSREKKESFPLTVTSAQKNPTAFYLCASSIAANYGYTFGSGTRLTVV.

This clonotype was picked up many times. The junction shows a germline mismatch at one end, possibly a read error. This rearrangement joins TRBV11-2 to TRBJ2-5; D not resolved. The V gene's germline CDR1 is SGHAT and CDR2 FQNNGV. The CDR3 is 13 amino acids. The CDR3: CASSLESSIPADF. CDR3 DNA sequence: TGTGCCAGCAGCTTAGAGTCGTCGATCCCGGCGGACTTC.